Listed here are 20 T cell receptor beta chains from one sample, sequenced in a study of cytomegalovirus exposure and HLA in healthy donors. The PCR made use of 60 Vbeta and 13 Jbeta primers. The table came from immunoSEQ multiplex PCR; TCRdb's copy has only in-frame clones and leaves some out. The sample has 95,000 to 150,000 clones, and its top ten clones hold 3% to 4.5%. The specimen sequenced was PBMCs. Receptors originate from a man younger than 35 in good health and CMV-seronegative.

The chain recombines TRBV11-2 with TRBJ1-6; weak D call: TRBD1 (5 bases). CDR3 length equals 16 residues. Germline V gene sequence: CDR1 SGHAT, CDR2 FQNNGV. V was pared by 5 bases and J by 0 bases, with 11 bases between. The CDR3 sequence: CASSQRQSSYNSPLHF. CDR3 coding DNA: TGTGCCAGCAGCCAACGACAGAGCTCCTATAATTCACCCCTCCACTTT.

This sequence joins TRBV5-1 and TRBJ2-4, with D uncertain. The V end lost 3 bases, the J end lost 3 bases, and 10 bases lay between the germline ends. The germline V gene encodes CDR1 SGHRS and CDR2 YFSETQ. The length of the CDR3 is 14 residues. CDR3 amino acids: CASSSSSSKNIQYF. The CDR3 nucleotides are TGCGCCAGCAGCTCCAGTAGCAGCAAAAACATTCAGTACTTC.

This rearrangement joins TRBV9 to TRBJ1-1; D possibly corresponds to TRBD1 (6 bases). V shed 4 bases and J shed 5 bases, with 12 bases lying between them. Germline CDR1 is SGDLS and CDR2 is YYNGEE. The CDR3 extends over 13 amino acids. The chain's CDR3 is CASSPGGRTEAFF. CDR3 DNA: TGTGCCAGCAGCCCCGGGGGGCGAACTGAAGCTTTCTTT.

The CDR3 here is CSGFGGRGNTEAFF. The CDR3 DNA follows: TGCAGCGGATTCGGCGGGAGGGGGAACACTGAAGCTTTCTTT. V usage is TRBV29-1 and J usage is TRBJ1-1; D perhaps matches TRBD1 (5 bases). Per germline, CDR1 SQVTM and CDR2 ANQGSEA. The CDR3 is made up of 14 amino acids. V was pared by 7 bases and J by 1 base, with 16 bases between.

This rearrangement joins TRBV2 to TRBJ2-1; D is perhaps TRBD1 (7 bases). Germline CDR1 and CDR2: SNHLY and FYNNEI. The germline V and J ends were trimmed by 3 bases and 4 bases, with 19 bases remaining between them. This CDR3 has 17 amino acids. CDR3 sequence (DNA): TGTGCCAGCAGTGATGCGGGGACGACAGGGTTATACAATGAGCAGTTCTTC. It yields the protein CASSDAGTTGLYNEQFF.

J is TRBJ2-3 and V is TRBV19; D remains ambiguous. The CDR3 contains 12 residues. Trimming left V 5 bases short and J 3 bases short, with 6 bases between. The germline CDR1 and CDR2 sequences are LNHDA and SQIVND (reference sequence). The CDR3 DNA reads as TGTGCCAGTAGTCCCCAAACAGATACGCAGTATTTT. Residues: CASSPQTDTQYF.

V and J are TRBV5-6 and TRBJ1-3, with D uncertain. Trimming left V 2 bases short and J 4 bases short, with 16 bases between. CDR1 is SGHDT, CDR2 YYEEEE, per germline. The CDR3 is made up of 16 amino acids. This CDR3 is CASSLAATSRGNTIYF. The CDR3 DNA sequence: TGTGCCAGCAGCTTAGCGGCCACCAGTCGGGGAAACACCATATATTTT.

This rearrangement joins TRBV18 to TRBJ1-5, with 7 bases matching TRBD1. The V segment lost 5 bases and the J segment 5 bases; nucleotides outside the gene matches: 6. The CDR3 contains 14 residues. Germline lookup yields CDR1 KGHSH and CDR2 LQKENI. The DNA for the CDR3 is TGTGCCAGCTCATGGACAGGTTCTGATCAGCCCCAGCATTTT. It translates to CASSWTGSDQPQHF.

The genes are TRBV6-5 and TRBJ1-2; D gene uncertain. In germline, CDR1 is MNHEY, CDR2 SVGAGI. The CDR3 runs to 13 residues. Between the trimmed V and J ends, which lost 3 bases and 7 bases, there was a span of 12 bases. DNA of the CDR3: TGTGCCAGCAGTTATTCCGGGTTTTTTGGCTACACCTTC. Residues: CASSYSGFFGYTF.

V and J are TRBV6-6 and TRBJ1-1; D not resolved. The CDR3 has 12 residues. Trimming removed 7 bases from V and 4 bases from J, with 10 bases in between. Germline CDR1 MNHNY, CDR2 SVGAGI (reference sequence). This CDR3 reads CASKVEGTEAFF. CDR3 nucleotide sequence: TGTGCCAGCAAAGTAGAGGGCACTGAAGCTTTCTTT.

V and J are TRBV6-5 and TRBJ2-1, with TRBD1 matching over 8 bases. CDR1 and CDR2 from the germline V gene are MNHEY and SVGAGI. The CDR3 has 15 residues. The trim removed 3 bases at V and 7 bases at J, leaving 8 bases unmatched. CDR3 DNA sequence: TGTGCCAGCAGTTATTCAGGGGGCGTCAAGAATGAGCAGTTCTTC. Protein product: CASSYSGGVKNEQFF.

The chain is built from TRBV9 and TRBJ1-4, with TRBD1 matching over 9 bases. Germline CDR1 is SGDLS and CDR2 is YYNGEE. V shed 3 bases and J 8 bases; nucleotides not matched to a gene: 8. The CDR3 is made up of 15 amino acids. CDR3 sequence (DNA): TGTGCCAGCAGCGAGGGACAGGGAGGGTGGGAAAAACTGTTTTTT. Amino acids: CASSEGQGGWEKLFF.

The chain couples TRBV6-4 to TRBJ2-3; D perhaps matches TRBD2 (6 bases). The germline V and J ends were trimmed by 4 bases and 0 bases, with 8 bases remaining between them. The CDR3 covers 14 residues. Germline CDR1 MRHNA, CDR2 SNTAGT. The CDR3, as DNA: TGTGCCAGCAGTGCCGGGACTAGCACAGATACGCAGTATTTT. It yields the protein CASSAGTSTDTQYF.

The V and J genes are TRBV5-6 and TRBJ1-1; 8 bases line up with TRBD1. CDR1 and CDR2 (germline): SGHDT, YYEEEE. The CDR3 runs 15 residues. The V gene end was trimmed by 4 bases and the J gene end by 4 bases; junction bases not matched to a gene: 9. CDR3 sequence (DNA): TGTGCCAGCAGCCGCAGGGGGCGCATGTTCACTGAAGCTTTCTTT. This encodes CASSRRGRMFTEAFF.

This chain uses TRBV27 with TRBJ2-7; D is perhaps TRBD2 (5 bases). Germline-derived CDR1 and CDR2 are MNHEY and SMNVEV (reference sequence). V was trimmed by 4 bases and J by 7 bases, leaving 20 bases between them. The CDR3 loop spans 15 amino acids. CDR3 protein: CASSSHTKRAGEQYF. The CDR3 DNA reads TGTGCCAGCAGTTCACATACTAAGAGGGCGGGTGAGCAGTACTTC.

The V gene is TRBV19, the J gene TRBJ2-6, with a tentative D call TRBD1 (6 bases). The CDR3 has 16 amino acids. V shed 8 bases and J shed 1 base, with 15 bases lying between them. The germline CDR1 and CDR2 sequences are LNHDA and SQIVND (reference sequence). CDR3 in amino acids: CASSQGQRSGANVLTF. CDR3 coding DNA: TGTGCCAGTTCACAGGGCCAACGGTCTGGGGCCAACGTCCTGACTTTC.

The CDR3 coding sequence is TGTGCCAGCAGTCTATTAGCGGGAGAGGGGCAGCAGTACTTC. Translation: CASSLLAGEGQQYF. The gene calls are TRBV28 and TRBJ2-7; 9 nucleotides line up with TRBD2. This CDR3 is built from 14 residues. V trimming: 5 bases; J trimming: 8 bases; junction bases outside the gene matches: 10. Germline V gene data show CDR1 as MDHEN and CDR2 as SYDVKM.

The chain has TRBV9 and TRBJ2-3, with 8 bases fitting TRBD1. The germline V gene has CDR1 SGDLS and CDR2 YYNGEE. The CDR3 is 14 residues long. Trimming removed 2 bases from V and 1 base from J; junction bases left unmatched: 0. Written as DNA, the CDR3 is TGTGCCAGCAGCGTGGGACAGGGCACAGATACGCAGTATTTT. Its protein product is CASSVGQGTDTQYF.

This chain joins TRBV4-1 and TRBJ1-3; no clear D. Trimming stripped 1 base from V and 0 bases from J, with 10 bases between. The CDR3 is 16 amino acids. Germline values: CDR1 MGHRA, CDR2 YSYEKL. The CDR3 sequence is CASSQVNSRSGNTIYF. The CDR3 nucleotides are TGCGCCAGCAGCCAAGTAAACAGCCGCTCTGGAAACACCATATATTTT.

The V call is TRBV6-5, the J call TRBJ2-7, with 11 nucleotides matching TRBD1. There are 15 residues in the CDR3. With 4 bases clipped from V and 5 bases from J, the junction kept 7 bases outside the gene matches. Germline lookup yields CDR1 MNHEY and CDR2 SVGAGI. CDR3 in DNA: TGTGCCAGCAGTTTCGGACAGGGGGCTGACAACGAGCAGTACTTC. This translates into CASSFGQGADNEQYF.